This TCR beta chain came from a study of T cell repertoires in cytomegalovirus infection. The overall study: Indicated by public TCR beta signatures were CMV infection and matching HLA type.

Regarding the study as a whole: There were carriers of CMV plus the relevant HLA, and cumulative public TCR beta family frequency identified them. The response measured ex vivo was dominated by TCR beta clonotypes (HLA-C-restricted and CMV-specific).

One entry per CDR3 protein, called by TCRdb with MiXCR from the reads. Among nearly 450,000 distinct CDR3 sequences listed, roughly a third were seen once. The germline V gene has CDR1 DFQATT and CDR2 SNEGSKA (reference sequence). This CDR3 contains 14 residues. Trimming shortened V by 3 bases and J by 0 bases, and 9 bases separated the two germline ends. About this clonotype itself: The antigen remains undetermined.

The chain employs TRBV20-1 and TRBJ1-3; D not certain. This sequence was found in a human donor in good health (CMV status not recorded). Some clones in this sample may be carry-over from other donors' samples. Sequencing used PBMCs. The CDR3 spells CSASPPHSGNTIYF. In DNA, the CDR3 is TGCAGTGCTAGTCCCCCACACTCTGGAAACACCATATATTTT.